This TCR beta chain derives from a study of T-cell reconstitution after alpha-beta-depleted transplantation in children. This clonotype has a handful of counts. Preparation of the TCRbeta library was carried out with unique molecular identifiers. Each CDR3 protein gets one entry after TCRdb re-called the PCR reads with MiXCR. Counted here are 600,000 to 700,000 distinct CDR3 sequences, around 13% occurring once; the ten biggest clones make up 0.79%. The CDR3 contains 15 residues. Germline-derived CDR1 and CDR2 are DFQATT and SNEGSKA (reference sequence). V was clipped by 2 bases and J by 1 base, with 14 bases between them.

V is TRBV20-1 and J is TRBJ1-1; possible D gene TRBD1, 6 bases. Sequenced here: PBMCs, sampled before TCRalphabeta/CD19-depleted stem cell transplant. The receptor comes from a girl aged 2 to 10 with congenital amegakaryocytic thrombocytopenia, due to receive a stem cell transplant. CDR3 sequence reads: CSARKGGPGNTEAFF. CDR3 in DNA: TGCAGTGCTAGAAAGGGGGGACCCGGGAACACTGAAGCTTTCTTT.